The 19 T cell receptor beta chains below come from one sample, sequenced in a study of T cell repertoires in cytomegalovirus infection. These TCRs' antigens remain unknown. TCRdb redid the calling of the reads with MiXCR, one entry per CDR3 protein. The sample includes around 430,000 distinct CDR3 sequences, more than 40% of them seen just once. The specimen was cultured PBMCs, collected from culture after CMV antigen stimulation. These receptors were taken from a human donor in good health (CMV status not recorded). Some clones in this sample may be carry-over from other donors' samples.

This clonotype was picked up a small number of times. V gene TRBV27 combines with J gene TRBJ2-2, with 7 bases fitting TRBD1. J was trimmed by 3 bases and V by 5 bases; bases with no gene match: 6. Germline V gene data show CDR1 as MNHEY and CDR2 as SMNVEV (reference sequence). The CDR3 length is 15 residues. Written as DNA, the CDR3 is TGTGCCAGCAGTCTCCGTGGGACAGACACCGGGGAGCTGTTTTTT. Amino acids: CASSLRGTDTGELFF.

This clonotype was seen a handful of times. The chain links TRBV7-6 to TRBJ2-7, with D perhaps being TRBD1 or TRBD2 (5 bases each). The CDR3 extends over 14 amino acids. Germline CDR1 is SGHVS and CDR2 is FNYEAQ. Trimming cost V 5 bases and J 4 bases, with 15 bases left between them. The DNA for the CDR3 is TGTGCCAGCAGCACCAAAGGGACGACGTACGAGCAGTACTTC. Translating gives CASSTKGTTYEQYF.

The chain employs TRBV2 and TRBJ2-5, with TRBD2 matching 10 bases. Germline V gene data show CDR1 as SNHLY and CDR2 as FYNNEI. The CDR3 has 14 residues. Trimming took 6 bases from V and 5 from J; bases not matched to a gene: 6. CDR3 nucleotide sequence: TGTGCCAGCAGGAGAGGACTAGCGGAGGAGACCCAGTACTTC. Translating gives CASRRGLAEETQYF.

This clonotype was recorded a few times. The chain combines TRBV19 with TRBJ1-2, with unresolved D. CDR3 length equals 15 residues. The germline V and J ends were trimmed by 5 bases and 2 bases, with 15 bases remaining between them. Germline assignment: CDR1 LNHDA and CDR2 SQIVND (reference sequence). As DNA, the CDR3 is TGTGCCAGTAGTCCAGGTTGGGCAGCGAACTATGGCTACACCTTC. Amino acids: CASSPGWAANYGYTF.

The V and J genes are TRBV7-3 and TRBJ2-7, with a tentative D call TRBD1 (6 bases). The germline V gene encodes CDR1 SGHTA and CDR2 FQGTGA. The CDR3 loop spans 15 amino acids. Trimming removed 5 bases from V and 5 bases from J, with 19 bases in between. CDR3 in DNA: TGTGCCAGCAGCGCGGCCACAGGGTTGTCGAACGAGCAGTACTTC. Residues: CASSAATGLSNEQYF. Variable domain in full (rest from reference TRBV7-3 and TRBJ2-7): GAGVSQTPSNKVTEKGKYVELRCDPISGHTALYWYRQSLGQGPEFLIYFQGTGAADDSGLPNDRFFAVRPEGSVSTLKIQRTERGDSAVYLCASSAATGLSNEQYFGPGTRLTVT.

Only one count was recorded for this clonotype. This chain joins TRBV2 and TRBJ2-5; 8 bases are a match to TRBD1. Germline V gene data show CDR1 as SNHLY and CDR2 as FYNNEI. V trimming: 6 bases; J trimming: 1 base; junction bases outside the gene matches: 10. This CDR3 contains 16 residues. The CDR3 sequence is CASRENTGGGQETQYF. The CDR3 nucleotides are TGTGCCAGCAGGGAGAATACAGGGGGAGGCCAAGAGACCCAGTACTTC.

This clonotype was picked up many times. The rearrangement links TRBV7-2 to TRBJ2-1, with no clear D. This CDR3 region has 16 residues. V was cut by 2 bases and J by 0 bases, with 11 bases left in between. CDR1 is SGHTA and CDR2 is FQGNSA in the germline V gene. CDR3 amino acids: CASSLNTEPSYNEQFF. CDR3 bases: TGTGCCAGCAGCTTAAACACCGAACCCTCCTACAATGAGCAGTTCTTC.

This clonotype was recorded at least ten times. V usage is TRBV7-2 and J usage is TRBJ2-1; 8 positions match TRBD2. Germline V gene sequence: CDR1 SGHTA, CDR2 FQGNSA. CDR3 length: 15 amino acids. With V trimmed by 8 bases and J by 4 bases, 10 bases remained unmatched. CDR3 sequence reads: CASSRAGGLYNEQFF. CDR3 sequence (DNA): TGTGCCAGCTCGAGGGCGGGGGGACTGTACAATGAGCAGTTCTTC.

In its sample, this clonotype was seen once. The chain links TRBV6-8 to TRBJ1-5; TRBD1 matches 10 bases. Germline trimming cut 5 bases from V and 5 bases from J; bases unmatched to any gene: 9. Looked up from germline, CDR1 is MNHGY and CDR2 is SAAAGT. CDR3 length: 16 residues. CDR3 residues: CASSKSPGQGYQPQHF. CDR3 nucleotides: TGTGCCAGCAGTAAATCCCCGGGACAGGGGTATCAGCCCCAGCATTTT.

This clonotype was seen a handful of times. The chain combines TRBV2 with TRBJ1-2, with 8 bases aligning to TRBD1. Losses at the gene ends were 2 bases for V and 4 bases for J; bases not matched to a gene: 9. CDR3 length: 16 residues. CDR1 and CDR2 from the germline V gene are SNHLY and FYNNEI. CDR3 sequence: CASSEFSGTGPYGYTF. CDR3 nucleotide sequence: TGTGCCAGCAGTGAATTTTCTGGGACAGGCCCCTATGGCTACACCTTC. Full variable domain (rest looked up from reference TRBV2 and TRBJ1-2): EPEVTQTPSHQVTQMGQEVILRCVPISNHLYFYWYRQILGQKVEFLVSFYNNEISEKSEIFDDQFSVERPDGSNFTLKIRSTKLEDSAMYFCASSEFSGTGPYGYTFGSGTRLTVV.

This clonotype occurred a few times. This chain connects TRBV7-9 to TRBJ2-6, with no clear D. Germline CDR1 reads SEHNR; CDR2 reads FQNEAQ (reference sequence). The V end lost 4 bases, the J end lost 3 bases, and 19 bases lay between the germline ends. This CDR3 is 18 amino acids long. Here the CDR3 reads CASSSPRVPVSGANVLTF. Written as DNA, the CDR3 is TGTGCCAGCAGCTCGCCTCGGGTCCCAGTTAGTGGGGCCAACGTCCTGACTTTC.

This sequence joins TRBV10-3 and TRBJ2-7; D not certain. V dropped 7 bases and J dropped 0 bases, with 7 bases sitting between them. CDR3 length: 12 residues. The germline CDR1 and CDR2 sequences are ENHRY and SYGVKD. Here the CDR3 DNA reads TGTGCCATCACGGCGGACTCCTACGAGCAGTACTTC. Its translation: CAITADSYEQYF.

CDR3 nucleotides: TGTGCCAGTAGTATCAATTGGGGCACTGAAGCTTTCTTT. As protein: CASSINWGTEAFF. V usage is TRBV19 and J usage is TRBJ1-1, with D unresolved. Trimming cost V 3 bases and J 4 bases, with 9 bases left between them. Germline CDR1 reads LNHDA; CDR2 reads SQIVND (reference sequence). The CDR3 covers 13 residues.

The chain employs TRBV2 and TRBJ2-5; D is undetermined. Germline CDR1 SNHLY, CDR2 FYNNEI. This CDR3 contains 14 residues. Trimming shortened V by 8 bases and J by 5 bases, and 18 bases separated the two germline ends. Here the CDR3 reads CASPRKGRGETQYF. CDR3 DNA sequence: TGTGCCAGCCCTAGGAAGGGCAGAGGCGAGACCCAGTACTTC.

The chain joins TRBV28 to TRBJ1-6; the match to TRBD1 covers 7 bases. The CDR3 length is 14 residues. Germline trimming cut 5 bases from V and 10 bases from J; bases unmatched to any gene: 8. Germline lookup yields CDR1 MDHEN and CDR2 SYDVKM. The CDR3 DNA is TGTGCCAGCAGTCCCGACAGGGTTTTCTCACCCCTCCACTTT. This sequence encodes CASSPDRVFSPLHF.

This clonotype was recorded only once. DNA of the CDR3: TGTGCCAGCAGCCAAATGGGCTCCTACAATGAGCAGTTCTTC. Amino acids: CASSQMGSYNEQFF. This chain uses TRBV14 with TRBJ2-1; D is uncertain. Germline CDR1 is SGHDN and CDR2 is FVKESK. V was cut by 2 bases and J by 0 bases, with 5 bases left in between. CDR3 size: 14 residues.

This sequence joins TRBV19 and TRBJ1-5; D is unresolved. The length of the CDR3 is 14 residues. V lost 3 bases and J 5 bases, leaving 11 bases between the germline ends. CDR1 LNHDA and CDR2 SQIVND come from the germline V gene (reference sequence). CDR3 DNA: TGTGCCAGTAGTATTAGACAATACGATCAGCCCCAGCATTTT. This encodes CASSIRQYDQPQHF.

The rearrangement joins TRBV28 to TRBJ1-6; D perhaps matches TRBD1 (6 bases). This CDR3 has 15 residues. Germline CDR1 and CDR2: MDHEN and SYDVKM. The V and J ends lost 3 bases and 14 bases respectively, with 20 bases between them. The CDR3 DNA follows: TGTGCCAGCAGTTTCCCGTCCCTTAGGGGGGGAACCCTCCACTTT. Protein product: CASSFPSLRGGTLHF.

J is TRBJ2-2 and V is TRBV7-8; D gene unclear. The V and J ends lost 2 bases and 8 bases respectively, with 12 bases between them. CDR3 length equals 14 residues. Germline values: CDR1 SGHVS, CDR2 FQNEAQ. CDR3 protein: CASSLPNQYGELFF. The CDR3 nucleotides read TGTGCCAGCAGCTTACCCAACCAATATGGGGAGCTGTTTTTT.